This T cell receptor beta chain comes out of a study of T cell responses to AZD1222 COVID-19 vaccine. From germline, CDR1 is SGHVS and CDR2 FQNEAQ. CDR3 size: 16 residues. Trimming took 1 base from V and 7 from J, leaving 14 bases between them. As regards this clone: The antigen remains undetermined.

The protocol was immunoSEQ multiplex PCR, while the TCRdb copy is restricted to in-frame clones and leaves out a portion. The sample records about 120,000 clones, roughly 88% being singletons. Whole-study findings and limits: The donor group comprised mostly white British people and more females; the analysis possibly underestimated clonal diversity.

This receptor was obtained from an adult who received the AZD1222 COVID-19 vaccine. This specimen consisted of peripheral blood, obtained 28 days after the second AZD1222 dose. The J gene is TRBJ1-6, the V gene TRBV7-8; possible D gene TRBD1, 5 bases. CDR3: CASSLGAGTANSPLHF. CDR3 nucleotide sequence: TGTGCCAGCAGCTTAGGTGCCGGGACTGCAAATTCACCCCTCCACTTT. Complete variable domain (other parts from reference TRBV7-8 and TRBJ1-6): GAGVSQSPRYKVAKRGQDVALRCDPISGHVSLFWYQQALGQGPEFLTYFQNEAQLDKSGLPSDRFFAERPEGSVSTLKIQRTQQEDSAVYLCASSLGAGTANSPLHFGNGTRLTVT.